This record looks at one T cell receptor beta chain sequence and its context. No antigen is known for it. This CDR3 region has 14 residues. The V gene lost 3 bases and the J gene lost 5 bases, with 14 bases spanning the gap. This specimen comes from a study of response to subunit inactivated influenza vaccine. General study findings and limits: The authors put forward the suggestion that each seasonal influenza vaccination may bring in only a limited number of new T cells.

A single record per CDR3 protein comes from TCRdb applying MiXCR to the RT-PCR reads. There are approximately 230,000 distinct CDR3 sequences in the sample; more than 9% occur only once, and 7.5% to 10% lies in the top ten. This clonotype was sampled from a man aged 50 to 59 who received an inactivated influenza vaccine. This specimen was non-naive T cells sorted from PBMCs, taken 14 to 15 days before vaccination. The V call is TRBV12-3 or TRBV12-4, the J call TRBJ2-7; no clear D. CDR3 amino acids: CASSFDPQAHEQYF. The CDR3 DNA sequence: TGTGCCAGCAGTTTTGATCCCCAGGCCCACGAGCAGTACTTC.